These 21 T cell receptor beta chains share one sample of origin, sequenced in a study of vaccination effects on CD4 cells after COVID-19. TCRdb keeps only in-frame clones here, not all; method: immunoSEQ multiplex PCR. The table lists approximately 58,000 clones, over 60% of them singletons, with roughly 3% in the top ten. Around day 10 of culture, CD4+ T cells were separated out. These receptors have no identified antigens. This specimen consisted of CD4+ T cells from PBMCs cultured without peptide, obtained before COVID-19 vaccination. The receptor source for this set is a human donor who received a COVID-19 vaccine.

CDR3: CASSVIAEGYNEQFF. CDR3 in DNA: TGTGCCAGCAGCGTAATAGCGGAGGGGTACAATGAGCAGTTCTTC. J is TRBJ2-1 and V is TRBV9; D possibly corresponds to TRBD2 (6 bases). The CDR3 extends over 15 amino acids. V lost 1 base, J lost 4 bases, and 12 bases lay in between. Per germline, CDR1 SGDLS and CDR2 YYNGEE.

This chain joins TRBV5-1 and TRBJ1-1; D call uncertain. V lost 0 bases and J 1 base, leaving 7 bases between the germline ends. This CDR3 has 14 residues. Germline assignment: CDR1 SGHRS and CDR2 YFSETQ. The CDR3 bases are TGCGCCAGCAGCTTGGATCTGCGGAACACTGAAGCTTTCTTT. Protein product: CASSLDLRNTEAFF.

The chain carries TRBV4-2 and TRBJ1-2; no clear D gene. Trimming took off 1 base at V and 8 bases at J, with 17 bases between the two ends. CDR3 length equals 15 residues. CDR1 and CDR2 (germline): LGHNA, YNFKEQ. Written as DNA, the CDR3 is TGTGCCAGCAGCCAAGGGTGGCAGCTCCTCCGCGGCTACACCTTC. It yields the protein CASSQGWQLLRGYTF.

The gene calls are TRBV30 and TRBJ1-2; 9 bases match TRBD1. Germline CDR1 GTSNPN, CDR2 SVGIG (reference sequence). Unmatched junction bases numbered 5, after V lost 2 bases and J lost 1 base. The CDR3 runs 15 residues. The CDR3 bases are TGTGCCTGGAGTCGAGGACAGGGGATTAACTATGGCTACACCTTC. Its translation: CAWSRGQGINYGYTF.

The chain links TRBV27 to TRBJ1-4, with D possibly matching TRBD1 (5 bases). Trimming took 8 bases from V and 7 from J, leaving 17 bases between them. Germline V gene sequence: CDR1 MNHEY, CDR2 SMNVEV (reference sequence). The CDR3 is 14 residues long. This chain's CDR3 is CASCRGGGGEKLFF. CDR3 coding DNA: TGTGCCAGCTGCAGAGGTGGGGGGGGTGAAAAACTGTTTTTT. The full variable domain, completed using reference TRBV27 and TRBJ1-4, is EAQVTQNPRYLITVTGKKLTVTCSQNMNHEYMSWYRQDPGLGLRQIYYSMNVEVTDKGDVPEGYKVSRKEKRNFPLILESPSPNQTSLYFCASCRGGGGEKLFFGSGTQLSVL.

The chain recombines TRBV6-5 with TRBJ1-3; weak D call: TRBD1 (6 bases). Deletions cut 6 bases from V and 0 bases from J, with 9 bases between. The CDR3 contains 14 residues. Germline V gene sequence: CDR1 MNHEY, CDR2 SVGAGI. The CDR3: CASRTGLSGNTIYF. Written as DNA, the CDR3 is TGTGCCAGCAGGACAGGTCTCTCTGGAAACACCATATATTTT.

The rearrangement joins TRBV6-2 or TRBV6-3 to TRBJ2-4; 7 bases map to TRBD1. The CDR3 totals 16 residues. With 5 bases clipped from V and 1 base from J, the junction kept 8 bases outside the gene matches. CDR1 MNHEY and CDR2 SVGEGT come from the germline V gene. The CDR3 DNA is TGTGCCAGCAGTCCACAGGGGCTGTTGGCCAAAAACATTCAGTACTTC. This encodes CASSPQGLLAKNIQYF.

The chain carries TRBV27 and TRBJ2-1, with TRBD1 matching 8 bases. This CDR3 comprises 17 residues. With 4 bases clipped from V and 3 bases from J, the junction kept 11 bases outside the gene matches. Germline V lookup: CDR1 MNHEY, CDR2 SMNVEV (reference sequence). This CDR3 reads CASSSRTGWQFYNEQFF. The CDR3 nucleotides are TGTGCCAGCAGTTCCCGGACAGGGTGGCAGTTCTACAATGAGCAGTTCTTC.

This sequence joins TRBV5-1 and TRBJ2-1; a possible D gene is TRBD2 (5 bases). Germline CDR1 and CDR2: SGHRS and YFSETQ. With 7 bases removed from V and 14 bases from J, the gap between germline ends came to 22 bases. The CDR3 sequence is 13 residues long. The CDR3 sequence: CASCLTPDKEEFF. CDR3 coding DNA: TGCGCCAGCTGCCTGACACCCGATAAGGAGGAGTTCTTC.

This chain connects TRBV24-1 to TRBJ2-3, with TRBD2 identical over 13 bases. The V and J ends lost 4 bases and 4 bases, in that order; junction bases with no gene match: 13. The V gene's germline CDR1 is KGHDR and CDR2 SFDVKD. The CDR3 spans 19 residues. Here the CDR3 DNA reads TGTGCCACCAGTGACCGATCCCCACAACTAGCGGGGGGGCCAGATACGCAGTATTTT. It codes for CATSDRSPQLAGGPDTQYF.

This chain links TRBV19 with TRBJ1-5; D gene ambiguous. V dropped 5 bases and J dropped 2 bases, with 10 bases sitting between them. The length of the CDR3 is 14 residues. Germline CDR1 and CDR2: LNHDA and SQIVND (reference sequence). In DNA, the CDR3 is TGTGCCAGTAGTCCTCTGTTTGGCAATCAGCCCCAGCATTTT. Protein product: CASSPLFGNQPQHF.

The chain couples TRBV27 to TRBJ1-5; D possibly corresponds to TRBD1 (5 bases). The CDR3 length is 13 residues. V was trimmed by 6 bases and J by 3 bases, leaving 9 bases between them. In germline, CDR1 is MNHEY, CDR2 SMNVEV (reference sequence). The CDR3, as DNA: TGTGCCAGCAGCTCAGGGAACAATCAGCCCCAGCATTTT. Translating gives CASSSGNNQPQHF.

The V call is TRBV7-2, the J call TRBJ2-1; D unclear. Trimming cost V 5 bases and J 4 bases, with 9 bases left between them. This CDR3 is built from 13 residues. Germline V CDR1 and CDR2: SGHTA, FQGNSA. The CDR3 sequence: CASSTRRYNEQFF. The CDR3 nucleotides read TGTGCCAGCAGCACGCGACGGTACAATGAGCAGTTCTTC. The whole variable domain, filled in from reference TRBV7-2 and TRBJ2-1, reads GAGVSQSPSNKVTEKGKDVELRCDPISGHTALYWYRQSLGQGLEFLIYFQGNSAPDKSGLPSDRFSAERTGGSVSTLTIQRTQQEDSAVYLCASSTRRYNEQFFGPGTRLTVL.

This chain joins TRBV4-2 and TRBJ2-5; D is unclear. The length of the CDR3 is 12 residues. Germline V gene data show CDR1 as LGHNA and CDR2 as YNFKEQ. Between the trimmed V and J ends, which lost 1 base and 5 bases, there was a span of 5 bases. CDR3 nucleotides: TGTGCCAGCAGCCAAGGTGGGGAGACCCAGTACTTC. Translation: CASSQGGETQYF.

V is TRBV5-1 and J is TRBJ1-1; D gene ambiguous. The germline V and J ends were trimmed by 7 bases and 1 base, with 14 bases remaining between them. The CDR3 sequence is 14 residues long. CDR1 and CDR2 from the germline V gene are SGHRS and YFSETQ. This CDR3 reads CASFKDPANTEAFF. DNA of the CDR3: TGCGCCAGCTTCAAGGACCCTGCGAACACTGAAGCTTTCTTT.

The CDR3 is CATSVSGGLTDTQYF. For the CDR3, the DNA is TGTGCCACCAGTGTCTCGGGGGGGCTGACAGATACGCAGTATTTT. The J gene is TRBJ2-3, the V gene TRBV24-1; 8 bases fit TRBD2. CDR1 and CDR2 from the germline V gene are KGHDR and SFDVKD. V gave up 5 bases and J gave up 3 bases; unmatched junction bases: 6. The CDR3 totals 15 residues.

This chain uses TRBV4-2 with TRBJ2-1; perhaps TRBD1 as D (6 bases). This CDR3 spans 15 amino acids. Germline CDR1 is LGHNA and CDR2 is YNFKEQ. The V end lost 6 bases, the J end lost 4 bases, and 16 bases lay between the germline ends. CDR3 nucleotides: TGTGCCAGCAGTCGTACAGGGTCAGGGTACAATGAGCAGTTCTTC. Its translation: CASSRTGSGYNEQFF.

This clone was counted once. V gene TRBV30 combines with J gene TRBJ1-2; a weak D match, TRBD1 (6 bases). V was cut by 3 bases and J by 3 bases, with 23 bases left in between. Per the germline V gene, CDR1 is GTSNPN and CDR2 is SVGIG (reference sequence). The CDR3 runs to 17 residues. For the CDR3, the DNA is TGTGCCTGGAGACCTAGGGGGAGGATCGTAGGTTACTATGGCTACACCTTC. The encoded protein is CAWRPRGRIVGYYGYTF.

The V call is TRBV5-1, the J call TRBJ2-3, with D hard to call. This CDR3 spans 16 amino acids. Trimming pared 1 base from V and 1 base from J, leaving 13 bases between. Germline assignment: CDR1 SGHRS and CDR2 YFSETQ. The CDR3 bases are TGCGCCAGCAGCTTGTGGTTCTCGGTGGGCACAGATACGCAGTATTTT. Protein product: CASSLWFSVGTDTQYF.

CDR3 coding DNA: TGTGCCAGCAGCTTACGCAGGAACACTGAAGCTTTCTTT. Its translation is CASSLRRNTEAFF. The chain uses TRBV11-3 and TRBJ1-1, with D uncertain. The CDR3 length is 13 residues. With 2 bases removed from V and 1 base from J, the gap between germline ends came to 5 bases. Germline V gene sequence: CDR1 SGHNT, CDR2 YENEEA.

The gene calls are TRBV6-6 and TRBJ1-3; 9 bases match TRBD1. The CDR3 contains 15 residues. Unmatched junction bases numbered 7, after V lost 10 bases and J lost 0 bases. Germline CDR1 MNHNY, CDR2 SVGAGI (reference sequence). In nucleotides, the CDR3 is TGTGCCACACTTACAGGGGGCTTCTCTGGAAACACCATATATTTT. Its translation is CATLTGGFSGNTIYF.